The 17 T cell receptor beta chains presented below share a single source sample, sequenced in a study of cytomegalovirus exposure and HLA in healthy donors. PCR involved 60 Vbeta and 13 Jbeta primers. This table comes from immunoSEQ multiplex PCR, and its TCRdb copy is limited to in-frame clones, with some not included. The repertoire holds fewer than 50,000 clones, with approximately 66% as singletons. Input material: PBMCs. The source is a man aged 45-60 years in good health and CMV-seropositive.

This clone was counted a single time. The chain links TRBV15 to TRBJ2-1; 8 positions match TRBD2. This CDR3 region has 16 residues. Germline loops: CDR1 LNHNV, CDR2 YYDKDF (reference sequence). The V and J ends lost 4 bases and 3 bases, in that order; junction bases with no gene match: 8. CDR3 coding DNA: TGTGCCACCAGCAATCGGCGGGGGGCAGGCTACAATGAGCAGTTCTTC. Amino acids: CATSNRRGAGYNEQFF.

This sequence joins TRBV9 and TRBJ1-6, with no clear D. Germline CDR1 is SGDLS and CDR2 is YYNGEE. The ends were cut back, 0 bases at V and 7 bases at J, with 14 bases in the middle. This CDR3 contains 16 residues. The CDR3 nucleotides are TGTGCCAGCAGCGTAGGATTCGGGGTGGGGAATTCACCCCTCCACTTT. Its protein product is CASSVGFGVGNSPLHF.

This clone was observed a handful of times. V is TRBV4-2 and J is TRBJ2-7; 7 bases agree with TRBD1. Germline CDR1 and CDR2: LGHNA and YNFKEQ. J gave up 2 bases and V 0 bases, and 10 bases lay outside the gene matches. The CDR3 is 17 residues long. The CDR3 loop is CASSQDWGSQGAYEQYF. The DNA of the CDR3 is TGTGCCAGCAGCCAAGATTGGGGGTCCCAGGGGGCCTACGAGCAGTACTTC.

The chain combines TRBV7-2 with TRBJ1-4; tentatively, D is TRBD1 (5 bases). V gave up 5 bases and J gave up 8 bases, with 21 bases separating them. The CDR3 contains 16 residues. Germline V CDR1 and CDR2: SGHTA, FQGNSA. The CDR3 protein is CASSPKVLGDREKLFF. The CDR3 DNA sequence: TGTGCCAGCAGCCCCAAGGTGTTAGGGGATCGAGAAAAACTGTTTTTT.

This clone was found a few times. This chain uses TRBV6-5 with TRBJ1-4; D is unclear. In germline, CDR1 is MNHEY, CDR2 SVGAGI. This CDR3 is built from 15 residues. V was pared by 0 bases and J by 0 bases, with 5 bases between. The CDR3 nucleotides read TGTGCCAGCAGTTACTCGACATCAACTAATGAAAAACTGTTTTTT. The encoded protein is CASSYSTSTNEKLFF.

This clone was seen a handful of times. This chain joins TRBV6-6 and TRBJ2-7; TRBD1 agrees at 9 bases. CDR1 and CDR2 (germline): MNHNY, SVGAGI (reference sequence). This CDR3 spans 16 amino acids. Trimming at V came to 1 base and at J to 5 bases, leaving 9 bases not matched to a gene. The CDR3 spells CASSYLRTGAPDEQYF. CDR3 in DNA: TGTGCCAGCAGTTACTTGAGGACAGGGGCGCCAGACGAGCAGTACTTC.

The chain employs TRBV5-1 and TRBJ1-2, with 10 bases matching TRBD1. Germline V gives CDR1 SGHRS, CDR2 YFSETQ. The CDR3 loop spans 15 amino acids. J was trimmed by 1 base and V by 0 bases; bases with no gene match: 0. CDR3 residues: CASSLGTGGNYGYTF. In DNA, the CDR3 is TGCGCCAGCAGCTTGGGGACAGGGGGTAACTATGGCTACACCTTC.

V usage is TRBV28 and J usage is TRBJ2-1, with 8 bases aligning to TRBD2. Unmatched junction bases numbered 12, after V lost 5 bases and J lost 6 bases. Per germline, CDR1 MDHEN and CDR2 SYDVKM. The CDR3 has 16 residues. In nucleotides, the CDR3 is TGTGCCAGCAGTGCCTCCGGGACTAGTGGTTTCAATGAGCAGTTCTTC. Residues: CASSASGTSGFNEQFF.

The chain carries TRBV25-1 and TRBJ2-7, with TRBD2 matching over 7 bases. After removal of 5 bases from V and 2 bases from J, the junction contained 3 bases not matched to a gene. CDR1 and CDR2 from the germline V gene are MGHDK and SYGVNS. The length of the CDR3 is 13 residues. CDR3: CASSRAGAYEQYF. The CDR3 DNA sequence: TGTGCCAGCAGTAGGGCGGGGGCCTACGAGCAGTACTTC.

The rearrangement joins TRBV2 to TRBJ2-1; D is ambiguous. The CDR3 is 15 residues long. The V end was cut by 6 bases, the J end by 6 bases, with 18 bases between. Germline V CDR1 and CDR2: SNHLY, FYNNEI. This CDR3 is CASRVFRVSTNEQFF. CDR3 sequence (DNA): TGTGCCAGCAGGGTGTTCCGGGTATCGACCAATGAGCAGTTCTTC.

V gene TRBV2 combines with J gene TRBJ1-2, with D possibly TRBD1 on 5 matching bases. Trimming cost V 6 bases and J 7 bases, with 12 bases left between them. This CDR3 comprises 12 residues. CDR1 and CDR2 from the germline V gene are SNHLY and FYNNEI. Here the CDR3 DNA reads TGTGCCAGCAGGGAGGGGACGATTGGCTACACCTTC. Translated, it gives CASREGTIGYTF.

This chain connects TRBV14 to TRBJ2-2; D perhaps matches TRBD1 (6 bases). The CDR3 runs to 17 residues. Germline V gene lookup returns CDR1 SGHDN and CDR2 FVKESK. V was trimmed by 4 bases and J by 0 bases, leaving 15 bases between them. CDR3 coding DNA: TGTGCCAGCAGCCCCTCGACAGGCCGTACGAACACCGGGGAGCTGTTTTTT. It codes for CASSPSTGRTNTGELFF. Using reference TRBV14 and TRBJ2-2 for the parts outside the CDR3, the full variable domain is EAGVTQFPSHSVIEKGQTVTLRCDPISGHDNLYWYRRVMGKEIKFLLHFVKESKQDESGMPNNRFLAERTGGTYSTLKVQPAELEDSGVYFCASSPSTGRTNTGELFFGEGSRLTVL.

This clone came up once. This chain connects TRBV11-2 to TRBJ2-7; D not certain. The CDR3 consists of 14 residues. Germline V gives CDR1 SGHAT, CDR2 FQNNGV. The V end lost 4 bases, the J end lost 1 base, and 11 bases lay between the germline ends. The CDR3 DNA sequence: TGTGCCAGCAGCTCTAGACTGGATTCCTACGAGCAGTACTTC. Translating gives CASSSRLDSYEQYF.

V and J are TRBV5-6 and TRBJ1-6; no firm D call. Germline V gene lookup returns CDR1 SGHDT and CDR2 YYEEEE. The CDR3 is made up of 14 amino acids. V dropped 5 bases and J dropped 9 bases, with 15 bases sitting between them. CDR3 region: CASRVGLPGSPLHF. DNA of the CDR3: TGTGCCAGCAGGGTCGGACTTCCCGGTTCACCCCTCCACTTT. The entire variable domain, with the rest obtained from reference TRBV5-6 and TRBJ1-6, is as follows: DAGVTQSPTHLIKTRGQQVTLRCSPKSGHDTVSWYQQALGQGPQFIFQYYEEEERQRGNFPDRFSGHQFPNYSSELNVNALLLGDSALYLCASRVGLPGSPLHFGNGTRLTVT.

V and J are TRBV10-3 and TRBJ2-1; D possibly corresponds to TRBD2 (5 bases). Germline V gives CDR1 ENHRY, CDR2 SYGVKD. The CDR3 runs to 16 residues. Trimming cost V 2 bases and J 2 bases, with 13 bases left between them. The CDR3 reads CAISESEGGPYNEQFF. The CDR3 DNA reads as TGTGCCATCAGTGAGAGTGAGGGCGGGCCCTACAATGAGCAGTTCTTC.

This sequence joins TRBV30 and TRBJ2-7; 8 bases agree with TRBD2. The CDR3 is 14 amino acids. The V gene's germline CDR1 is GTSNPN and CDR2 SVGIG (reference sequence). J was trimmed by 2 bases and V by 3 bases; bases with no gene match: 6. CDR3 region: CAWRVAGPTYEQYF. DNA of the CDR3: TGTGCCTGGAGGGTAGCGGGGCCTACCTACGAGCAGTACTTC.

This chain uses TRBV20-1 with TRBJ1-2; 7 bases are shared with TRBD1. Germline V gene data show CDR1 as DFQATT and CDR2 as SNEGSKA (reference sequence). V trimming: 8 bases; J trimming: 4 bases; junction bases outside the gene matches: 4. The CDR3 sequence is 11 residues long. DNA for the CDR3: TGCAGTACAGGGGATAGCTATGGCTACACCTTC. It yields the protein CSTGDSYGYTF.